A single sample gave rise to the 18 T cell receptor beta chains below, sequenced in a study of blood T cell repertoires in COVID-19. Clones were read by immunoSEQ multiplex PCR, and TCRdb kept only the in-frame ones, dropping some. The sample shows 300,000 to 350,000 clones, roughly 90% of them seen only once. The sample taken for sequencing was peripheral blood. The receptors stem from a woman in her 30s with COVID-19, enrolled during active disease.

The J gene is TRBJ1-5, the V gene TRBV15; D possibly corresponds to TRBD1 (6 bases). CDR1 LNHNV and CDR2 YYDKDF come from the germline V gene (reference sequence). Trimming removed 1 base at V and 0 bases at J, with 10 bases between. The CDR3 has 16 amino acids. CDR3: CATSRGTVHSNQPQHF. CDR3 sequence (DNA): TGTGCCACCAGCAGAGGGACAGTACATAGCAATCAGCCCCAGCATTTT.

This chain's CDR3 is CASRRRYNSPLHF. As DNA, the CDR3 is TGTGCCAGCAGACGGAGATATAATTCACCCCTCCACTTT. This chain uses TRBV21-1 with TRBJ1-6. TRBV21-1 is marked as a pseudogene. This CDR3 is 13 amino acids long.

The chain combines TRBV7-2 with TRBJ2-7; TRBD1 might be the D (6 bases). V was clipped by 4 bases and J by 0 bases, with 13 bases between them. The length of the CDR3 is 15 residues. The germline gives CDR1 SGHTA, CDR2 FQGNSA. The CDR3 DNA reads as TGTGCCAGCAGCTCTTCGACAGGTATCTCCTACGAGCAGTACTTC. It is translated as CASSSSTGISYEQYF.

The chain employs TRBV6-4 and TRBJ1-1; 12 bases align to TRBD1. This CDR3 has 15 residues. CDR1 and CDR2 from the germline V gene are MRHNA and SNTAGT. The trim removed 3 bases at V and 10 bases at J, leaving 9 bases unmatched. This chain's CDR3 is CASSDWDRGQRVAFF. CDR3 DNA sequence: TGTGCCAGCAGTGATTGGGACAGGGGGCAACGGGTAGCTTTCTTT.

V is TRBV6-5 and J is TRBJ2-5; 11 nucleotides line up with TRBD1. Germline-derived CDR1 and CDR2 are MNHEY and SVGAGI. The CDR3 contains 15 residues. V was pared by 6 bases and J by 5 bases, with 8 bases of the junction left unmatched. Here the CDR3 reads CASRADRGRFETQYF. The DNA for the CDR3 is TGTGCCAGCAGAGCGGACAGGGGGCGCTTTGAGACCCAGTACTTC.

The chain has TRBV11-1 and TRBJ2-2, with 7 bases lining up with TRBD1. J was trimmed by 3 bases and V by 6 bases; bases with no gene match: 7. The CDR3 spans 15 residues. Germline V gene data show CDR1 as SGHAT and CDR2 as FQDESV (reference sequence). CDR3 coding DNA: TGTGCCAGCAGTCAAGACAGGGCTTACACCGGGGAGCTGTTTTTT. Protein product: CASSQDRAYTGELFF.

The chain recombines TRBV19 with TRBJ2-2, with TRBD1 matching 9 bases. V shed 1 base and J 7 bases; nucleotides not matched to a gene: 10. This CDR3 contains 17 residues. CDR1 LNHDA and CDR2 SQIVND come from the germline V gene (reference sequence). The CDR3 spells CASSIVGGQGGIGELFF. DNA for the CDR3: TGTGCCAGTAGTATAGTGGGGGGACAGGGAGGAATCGGGGAGCTGTTTTTT.

A word on this clone: The limits of the CDR3 on the DNA are not certain, so only TCRdb's listed CDR3 is given. The chain carries TRBV19 and TRBJ2-6; the table's D call, TRBD2, was not checked against the DNA. CDR1 and CDR2 from the germline V gene are LNHDA and SQIVND (reference sequence). Including both end residues, the CDR3 is 15 amino acids long. The CDR3 is CASTSETSGANVLTF.

In regard to this clone: Other DNA variants within this sample encode the same CDR3. The V gene is TRBV5-1, the J gene TRBJ1-1; tentatively, D is TRBD1 (5 bases). Germline-derived CDR1 and CDR2 are SGHRS and YFSETQ. This CDR3 has 14 residues. Trimming took 0 bases from V and 1 from J, leaving 7 bases between them. Written as DNA, the CDR3 is TGCGCCAGCAGCTTGGGCGACAGGAACACTGAAGCTTTCTTT. It translates to CASSLGDRNTEAFF.

The chain joins TRBV6-2 or TRBV6-3 to TRBJ1-1; D remains unclear. The germline gives CDR1 MNHEY, CDR2 SVGEGT. The CDR3 runs 15 residues. V was cut by 5 bases and J by 0 bases, with 13 bases left in between. CDR3 loop: CASSAARTMNTEAFF. The CDR3 DNA is TGTGCCAGCAGTGCCGCCAGGACTATGAACACTGAAGCTTTCTTT.

This sequence joins TRBV6-5 and TRBJ1-5; the match to TRBD1 covers 7 bases. Losses at the gene ends were 4 bases for V and 1 base for J; bases not matched to a gene: 4. The CDR3 consists of 15 residues. In germline, CDR1 is MNHEY, CDR2 SVGAGI. CDR3 amino acids: CASSSSDRSNQPQHF. DNA of the CDR3: TGTGCCAGCAGTTCCTCGGACAGGAGCAATCAGCCCCAGCATTTT.

The chain combines TRBV12-3 or TRBV12-4 with TRBJ1-1, with TRBD1 matching 10 bases. The CDR3 runs to 13 residues. V shed 6 bases, J shed 5 bases, and the junction held 3 bases outside the gene matches. The CDR3 spells CASRGTGVTEAFF. Here the CDR3 DNA reads TGTGCCAGCAGGGGGACAGGGGTTACTGAAGCTTTCTTT.

The chain has TRBV2 and TRBJ2-7; 9 bases are shared with TRBD1. CDR1 and CDR2 from the germline V gene are SNHLY and FYNNEI. The CDR3 is made up of 14 amino acids. V lost 6 bases to trimming and J lost 6 bases; unmatched junction nucleotides: 9. The CDR3 bases are TGTGCCAGCAGGGGTACACAGGGGGCGGGCGAGCAGTACTTC. Translation: CASRGTQGAGEQYF.

The chain is built from TRBV30 and TRBJ2-7, with 9 bases fitting TRBD1. Per the germline V gene, CDR1 is GTSNPN and CDR2 is SVGIG (reference sequence). The CDR3 totals 14 residues. J lost 4 bases, V lost 3 bases, and 7 bases had no gene match. The CDR3 DNA sequence: TGTGCCTGGAGCAGACAGGGGGGGAAGTACGAGCAGTACTTC. Translating gives CAWSRQGGKYEQYF.

This chain connects TRBV15 to TRBJ1-5; D might be TRBD1 (6 bases). The CDR3 spans 16 residues. The V and J ends lost 1 base and 6 bases respectively, with 16 bases between them. CDR1 and CDR2 (germline): LNHNV, YYDKDF (reference sequence). The CDR3 reads CATSRGAGEGVQPQHF. The DNA for the CDR3 is TGTGCCACCAGCAGAGGGGCAGGGGAAGGTGTTCAGCCCCAGCATTTT.

In this sample, this clone turned up once. V and J are TRBV5-4 and TRBJ1-6, with a possible D match to TRBD1 (5 bases). Per germline, CDR1 SGHNT and CDR2 YYREEE (reference sequence). This CDR3 contains 15 residues. Trimming took off 4 bases at V and 5 bases at J, with 13 bases between the two ends. The CDR3: CASSPPGLDNSPLHF. The CDR3 coding sequence is TGTGCCAGCAGCCCGCCGGGACTGGATAATTCACCCCTCCACTTT.

V and J are TRBV21-1 and TRBJ2-3; TRBD1 was called by the table and not checked on the DNA. TRBV21-1 is marked as a pseudogene. The CDR3 consists of 14 residues. CDR3 nucleotides: TGTGCCAGCCCCCGGACATATAGCACAGATACGCAGTATTTT. It yields the protein CASPRTYSTDTQYF.

This clone was counted a single time. V is TRBV11-2 and J is TRBJ2-5; 16 nucleotides match TRBD2. V trimming: 5 bases; J trimming: 2 bases; junction bases outside the gene matches: 2. This CDR3 is 16 amino acids long. CDR1 SGHAT and CDR2 FQNNGV come from the germline V gene. The CDR3 DNA reads TGTGCCAGCAGCCGGGGACTAGCGGGAGGGCAAGAGACCCAGTACTTC. Amino acid sequence: CASSRGLAGGQETQYF. Full variable domain (missing parts from reference TRBV11-2 and TRBJ2-5): EAGVAQSPRYKIIEKRQSVAFWCNPISGHATLYWYQQILGQGPKLLIQFQNNGVVDDSQLPKDRFSAERLKGVDSTLKIQPAKLEDSAVYLCASSRGLAGGQETQYFGPGTRLLVL.